This TCR beta chain was sequenced during a study of blood T cell repertoires in COVID-19. In terms of age and location, participants ranged from roughly 18 to 90 years and lived in about two dozen US areas. Cohorts were determined from participant-reported clinical history. The protocol was immunoSEQ multiplex PCR, while the TCRdb copy is restricted to in-frame clones and leaves out a portion. Among approximately 240,000 clones listed, roughly 87% were seen once. V gave up 6 bases and J gave up 1 base; unmatched junction bases: 8. The CDR3 totals 16 residues. Germline-derived CDR1 and CDR2 are MDHEN and SYDVKM.

This TCR derives from a woman under 40 with acute COVID-19. The specimen sequenced was PBMCs or T cells enriched from blood (not recorded which). V is TRBV28 and J is TRBJ1-4; 7 positions match TRBD1. DNA of the CDR3: TGTGCCAGCAGCCGGCGAGGGGGCGTAACTAATGAAAAACTGTTTTTT. This codes for CASSRRGGVTNEKLFF.